Reported below is one T cell receptor beta chain. Primers used in a second PCR of roughly 7 to 12 cycles were a sample-barcoded 5' primer and a J-beta primer mix. MiXCR, run by TCRdb on the 5' RACE reads, gives a single entry per CDR3 protein. The sample has 800,000 to 950,000 distinct CDR3 sequences, 35% to 40% seen once. These data belong to a study of blood T cells in healthy people across ages. Trimming took 4 bases from V and 0 from J; bases not matched to a gene: 16. The CDR3 has 19 amino acids. The germline gives CDR1 PRHDT, CDR2 FYEKMQ (reference sequence). The sequencing sample was made of blood. The sequence was collected from a man between 18 and 35 years old in good health. The chain links TRBV13 to TRBJ1-1; 8 bases agree with TRBD1. CDR3: CASSSLRARTGKLNTEAFF. The CDR3 DNA reads TGTGCCAGCAGCTCGCTGCGGGCTCGGACAGGGAAATTGAACACTGAAGCTTTCTTT.